The sequence of this T cell receptor beta chain was determined in a study of shared clonotypes between healthy human individuals. Broader study findings: Memory subsets generally showed lower estimated richness than naive subsets.

Splitting of CD4+ cells produced CD45RA+ naive and CD45RA-negative memory subsets. This clone turned up a few times. The antigen remains unidentified. A roughly 200 ng quantity of DNA, approximately 29,000 T cell genomes, went into the sorted-subset replicate PCRs. The table came from immunoSEQ multiplex PCR; TCRdb's copy has only in-frame clones and leaves some out. The sample carries about 1 million clones, under 80% recorded once. V lost 5 bases and J lost 3; bases outside the gene matches: 1. Germline CDR1 and CDR2: SNHLY and FYNNEI. This CDR3 contains 14 residues. The sequencing input was memory CD4+ T cells sorted from blood. Specified subset: CD45RA-negative fraction. The chain recombines TRBV2 with TRBJ1-5; 10 positions agree with TRBD1. This TCR came from a young man in good health. CDR3 protein: CASSRQGANQPQHF. In nucleotides, the CDR3 is TGTGCCAGCAGTCGACAGGGGGCCAATCAGCCCCAGCATTTT.